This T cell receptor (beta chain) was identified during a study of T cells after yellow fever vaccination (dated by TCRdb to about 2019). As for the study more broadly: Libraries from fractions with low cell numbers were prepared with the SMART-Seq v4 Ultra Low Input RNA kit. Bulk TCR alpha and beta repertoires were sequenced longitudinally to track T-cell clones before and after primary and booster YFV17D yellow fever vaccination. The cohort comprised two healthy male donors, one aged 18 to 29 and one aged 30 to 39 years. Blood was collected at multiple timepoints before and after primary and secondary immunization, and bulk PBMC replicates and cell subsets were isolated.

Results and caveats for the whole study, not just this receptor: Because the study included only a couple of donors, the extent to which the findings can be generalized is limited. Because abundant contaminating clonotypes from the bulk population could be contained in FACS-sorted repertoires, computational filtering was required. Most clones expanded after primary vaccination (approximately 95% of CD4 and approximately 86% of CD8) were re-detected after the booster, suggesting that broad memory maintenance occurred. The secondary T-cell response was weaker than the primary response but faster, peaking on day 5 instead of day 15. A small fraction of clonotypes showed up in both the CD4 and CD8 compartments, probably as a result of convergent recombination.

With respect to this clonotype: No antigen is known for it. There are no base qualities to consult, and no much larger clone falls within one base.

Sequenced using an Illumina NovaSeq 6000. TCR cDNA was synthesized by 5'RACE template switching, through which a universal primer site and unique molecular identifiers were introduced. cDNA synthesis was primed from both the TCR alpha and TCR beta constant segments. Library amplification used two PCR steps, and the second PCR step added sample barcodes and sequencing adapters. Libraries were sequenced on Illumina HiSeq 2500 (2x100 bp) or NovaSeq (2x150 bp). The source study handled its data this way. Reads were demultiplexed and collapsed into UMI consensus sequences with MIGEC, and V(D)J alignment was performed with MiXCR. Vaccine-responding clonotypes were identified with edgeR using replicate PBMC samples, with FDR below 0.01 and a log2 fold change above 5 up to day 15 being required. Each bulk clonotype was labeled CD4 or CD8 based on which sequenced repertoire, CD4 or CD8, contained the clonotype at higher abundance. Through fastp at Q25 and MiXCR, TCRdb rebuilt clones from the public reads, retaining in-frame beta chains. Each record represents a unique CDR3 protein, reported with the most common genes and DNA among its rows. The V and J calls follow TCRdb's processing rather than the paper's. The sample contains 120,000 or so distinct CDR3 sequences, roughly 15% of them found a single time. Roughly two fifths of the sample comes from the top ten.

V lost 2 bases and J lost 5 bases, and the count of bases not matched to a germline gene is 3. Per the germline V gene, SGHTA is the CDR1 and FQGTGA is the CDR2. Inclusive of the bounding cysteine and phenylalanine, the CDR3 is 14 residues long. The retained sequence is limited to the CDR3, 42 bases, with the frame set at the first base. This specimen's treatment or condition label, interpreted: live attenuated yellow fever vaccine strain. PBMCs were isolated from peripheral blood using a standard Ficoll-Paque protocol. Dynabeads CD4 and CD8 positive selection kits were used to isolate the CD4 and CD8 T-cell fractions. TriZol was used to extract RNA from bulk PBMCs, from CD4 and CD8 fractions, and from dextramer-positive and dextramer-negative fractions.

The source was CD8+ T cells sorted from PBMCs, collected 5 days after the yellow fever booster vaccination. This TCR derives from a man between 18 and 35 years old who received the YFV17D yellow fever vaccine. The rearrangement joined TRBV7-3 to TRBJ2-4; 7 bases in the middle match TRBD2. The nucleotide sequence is TGTGCCAGCAGCTTATACCGGGGGGAAAACATTCAGTACTTC. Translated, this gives CASSLYRGENIQYF.